This TCR beta chain was recovered during a study of OX40 agonist ivuxolimab in advanced cancers. About the investigation overall: Ivuxolimab, which targeted the costimulatory receptor OX40 (CD134), was an agonistic, fully human IgG2 monoclonal antibody. Intravenous ivuxolimab was administered to patients every 2 weeks at six dose levels: 0.01, 0.1, 0.3, 1.5, 3 and 10 mg/kg. Of the approximately 50 dose-escalation patients, hepatocellular carcinoma was present in roughly 19, melanoma in some 15, renal cell carcinoma in 9 and head and neck cancer in 9. The dose-escalation cohort was over 70% male with a mean age of roughly 60 years, ranging from 23 to 79. Patients were allowed to have had prior anti-PD-1, anti-PD-L1 or anti-CTLA-4 therapy, and 40% of the dose-escalation patients had previously received checkpoint inhibitors. Three dose-escalation patients achieved partial responses, one with hepatocellular carcinoma and two with cutaneous melanoma. The purpose of peripheral TCRbeta sequencing was to test whether ivuxolimab changed TCR sequence diversity and led to clonal T-cell expansion. The paper reports the monotherapy dose-escalation portion (N of about 50 patients) of the phase I ivuxolimab trial. Broad study findings and their caveats: Clonal expansion of both CD4+ and CD8+ blood T cells was observed from baseline to week 6 at doses 0.1 to 3.0 mg/kg. The antigen specificity of the clonally expanded peripheral T cells was not determined. After ivuxolimab, expanded clones were on average more numerous among CD8+ T cells than among CD4+ T cells. Low levels of normalized T-cell clonal expansion were also shown by some nonresponding patients. In the 0.1-3.0 mg/kg groups, partial responders were among the patients with the lowest normalized peripheral clonal expansion, particularly in CD8+ T cells.

Genomic DNA was isolated from the sorted cells so that the TCRbeta CDR3 region could be sequenced. The immunoSEQ Assay was used to sequence the TCRbeta CDR3 regions. The table was pulled from immuneACCESS by TCRdb, which kept in-frame rearrangements only. Such tables lose some clones; where checked, under half of the loss comes from unresolved V genes, and the rest has no known cause. The sample table holds approximately 79,000 clones, of which 70% to 90% were seen once. The ten most abundant clones make up under 3% of the sample. CDR1 SGHTA and CDR2 FQGNSA were looked up in the germline V gene. The germline V and J ends show losses of 5 bases and 3 bases respectively, and no gene match explains 12 bases of the junction. Measured from the cysteine to the phenylalanine, the CDR3 is 16 residues long. CDR3 DNA is the only sequence kept; it has 48 bases, read in frame from the first base. Patients with autoimmune disease history or receiving systemic immunosuppression were excluded from the trial. Peripheral blood for TCR sequencing was collected from all dose cohorts at baseline, on cycle 4 day 1, and on cycle 7 day 1. The samples were taken from a phase I, first-in-human, multicenter, open-label dose-escalation trial of ivuxolimab. The trial enrolled adults with locally advanced or metastatic head and neck squamous cell, hepatocellular, melanoma or renal cell carcinoma. Before TCR sequencing, CD4+ T cells and CD8+ T cells were sorted from peripheral blood as separate populations.

This clone was detected a few times. There is no known antigen for this receptor. It has no much larger one-base neighbor in the sample; base qualities were not kept. The source of this sequence is an adult with an advanced solid tumor such as melanoma, head and neck, liver or kidney cancer. Recombination joined TRBV7-2 with TRBJ1-2, and 7 junction bases match TRBD1. Sequenced here: CD4+ or CD8+ T cells sorted from blood, sampled in a trial of the OX40 agonist ivuxolimab. The nucleotide sequence reads TGTGCCAGCAGCCCTACAGGGGATTCACGATACTATGGCTACACCTTC. Its protein product is CASSPTGDSRYYGYTF.